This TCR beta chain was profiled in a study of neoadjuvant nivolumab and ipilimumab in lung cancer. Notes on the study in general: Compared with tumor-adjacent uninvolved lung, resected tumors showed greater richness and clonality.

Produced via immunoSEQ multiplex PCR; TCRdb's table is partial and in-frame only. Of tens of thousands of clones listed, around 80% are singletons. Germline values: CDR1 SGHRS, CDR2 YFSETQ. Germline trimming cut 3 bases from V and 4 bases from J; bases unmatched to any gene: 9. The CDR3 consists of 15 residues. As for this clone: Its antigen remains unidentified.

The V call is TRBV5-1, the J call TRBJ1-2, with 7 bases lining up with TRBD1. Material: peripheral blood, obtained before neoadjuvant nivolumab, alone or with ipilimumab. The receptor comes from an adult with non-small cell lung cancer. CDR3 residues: CASSWTGLIAYGYTF. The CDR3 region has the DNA TGCGCCAGCAGCTGGACAGGCCTCATTGCCTATGGCTACACCTTC.